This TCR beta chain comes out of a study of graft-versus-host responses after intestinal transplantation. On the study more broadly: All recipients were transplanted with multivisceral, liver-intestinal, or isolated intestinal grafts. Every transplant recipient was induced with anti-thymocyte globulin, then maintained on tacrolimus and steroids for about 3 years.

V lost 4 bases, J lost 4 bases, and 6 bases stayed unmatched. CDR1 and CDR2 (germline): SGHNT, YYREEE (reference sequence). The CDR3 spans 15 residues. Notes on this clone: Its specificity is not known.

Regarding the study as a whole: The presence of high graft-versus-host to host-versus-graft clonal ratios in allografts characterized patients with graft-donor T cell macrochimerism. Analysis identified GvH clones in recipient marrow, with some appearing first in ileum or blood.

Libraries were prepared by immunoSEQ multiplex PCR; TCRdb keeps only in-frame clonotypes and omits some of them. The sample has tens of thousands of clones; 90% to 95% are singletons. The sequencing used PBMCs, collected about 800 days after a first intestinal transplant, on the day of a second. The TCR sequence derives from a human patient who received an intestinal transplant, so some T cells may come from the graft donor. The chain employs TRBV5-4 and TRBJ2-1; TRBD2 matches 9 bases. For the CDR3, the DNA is TGTGCCAGCAGCAAGACTAGCGGCCTTTACAATGAGCAGTTCTTC. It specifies CASSKTSGLYNEQFF.